Shown below are 14 T cell receptor beta chains from a single sample sequenced in a study of PD-1 blockade in classical Hodgkin lymphoma. Clones were read by immunoSEQ multiplex PCR, and TCRdb kept only the in-frame ones, dropping some. The data contain 40,000 to 55,000 clones, about 80% of them seen just once; the ten biggest clones take up under 20%. Time point of the sample: cycle 4 day 1 (C4D1), after more than 5 weeks of nivolumab. Each and every patient relapsed after autologous stem cell transplantation, and patients got differing brentuximab vedotin exposure. Specimen: peripheral blood mononuclear cells (PBMCs), collected before the fourth cycle of nivolumab. The receptors were sampled from a human donor with classical Hodgkin lymphoma.

V usage is TRBV7-8 and J usage is TRBJ2-7; TRBD2 matches at 9 bases. There are 15 residues in the CDR3. From germline, CDR1 is SGHVS and CDR2 FQNEAQ. V shed 7 bases, J shed 4 bases, and the junction held 11 bases outside the gene matches. This chain's CDR3 is CASTGSASGIYEQYF. CDR3 coding DNA: TGTGCCAGCACCGGTTCGGCTAGCGGGATTTACGAGCAGTACTTC.

This rearrangement joins TRBV27 to TRBJ2-3; D tentatively fits TRBD1 or TRBD2 (5 bases each). The V and J ends lost 3 bases and 4 bases respectively, with 14 bases between them. The CDR3 consists of 15 residues. CDR1 is MNHEY, CDR2 SMNVEV, per germline (reference sequence). CDR3 bases: TGTGCCAGCAGTTTTAATTTGAGGGGATCAGATACGCAGTATTTT. It yields the protein CASSFNLRGSDTQYF.

The chain combines TRBV7-3 with TRBJ1-1, with a weak D call TRBD1 (5 bases). CDR1 and CDR2 (germline): SGHTA, FQGTGA. V dropped 5 bases and J dropped 11 bases, with 15 bases sitting between them. The CDR3 loop spans 12 amino acids. CDR3 sequence: CASSPDRGRAFF. The CDR3 region has the DNA TGTGCCAGCAGCCCCGATCGGGGGAGGGCTTTCTTT.

The chain joins TRBV7-2 to TRBJ2-1, with D perhaps given as TRBD1 or TRBD2 (5 bases each). CDR1 SGHTA and CDR2 FQGNSA come from the germline V gene. Trimming stripped 2 bases from V and 1 base from J, with 12 bases between. CDR3 length: 16 amino acids. The CDR3 here is CASSLYGTASYNEQFF. CDR3 coding DNA: TGTGCCAGCAGCTTATATGGGACGGCATCCTACAATGAGCAGTTCTTC.

The rearrangement joins TRBV7-9 to TRBJ1-2, with a tentative D call TRBD1 (6 bases). The germline V gene encodes CDR1 SEHNR and CDR2 FQNEAQ (reference sequence). V was pared by 5 bases and J by 8 bases, with 12 bases between. CDR3 length equals 12 residues. CDR3 coding DNA: TGTGCCAGCAGCCTACAGGGTAAAGGCTACACCTTC. It codes for CASSLQGKGYTF.

The V gene is TRBV5-5, the J gene TRBJ2-1; D is unresolved. The germline CDR1 and CDR2 sequences are SGHKS and YYEKEE (reference sequence). V gave up 4 bases and J gave up 3 bases, with 14 bases separating them. The CDR3 contains 15 residues. CDR3 bases: TGTGCCAGCAGCGTAGAGGTTGAAATCTACAATGAGCAGTTCTTC. This gives the protein CASSVEVEIYNEQFF.

The rearrangement links TRBV5-5 to TRBJ2-7; no definite D call. Germline V lookup: CDR1 SGHKS, CDR2 YYEKEE (reference sequence). V lost 3 bases, J lost 5 bases, and 6 bases lay in between. The CDR3 covers 11 residues. The CDR3 bases are TGTGCCAGCAGCTCCTTTAACGAGCAGTACTTC. Protein product: CASSSFNEQYF.

This clone was detected only once. CDR3 nucleotide sequence: TGTGCCAGCTCACCACCTAGCGGGAGCCAGAACACCGGGGAGCTGTTTTTT. Protein: CASSPPSGSQNTGELFF. The chain recombines TRBV18 with TRBJ2-2; 9 nucleotides agree with TRBD2. Looked up from germline, CDR1 is KGHSH and CDR2 is LQKENI. With 0 bases clipped from V and 1 base from J, the junction kept 3 bases outside the gene matches. The CDR3 runs to 17 residues. The entire variable domain, with the rest obtained from reference TRBV18 and TRBJ2-2, is as follows: NAGVMQNPRHLVRRRGQEARLRCSPMKGHSHVYWYRQLPEEGLKFMVYLQKENIIDESGMPKERFSAEFPKEGPSILRIQQVVRGDSAAYFCASSPPSGSQNTGELFFGEGSRLTVL.

V gene TRBV19 combines with J gene TRBJ1-5; weak D call: TRBD1 (5 bases). CDR3 size: 13 residues. V was trimmed by 8 bases and J by 5 bases, leaving 13 bases between them. From germline, CDR1 is LNHDA and CDR2 SQIVND (reference sequence). CDR3 amino acids: CASVRGDDQPQHF. For the CDR3, the DNA is TGTGCCAGTGTCAGAGGGGACGATCAGCCCCAGCATTTT.

The J gene is TRBJ2-3, the V gene TRBV5-1, with 7 bases matching TRBD1. The V gene end was trimmed by 4 bases and the J gene end by 3 bases; junction bases not matched to a gene: 8. The germline V gene has CDR1 SGHRS and CDR2 YFSETQ. The CDR3 length is 15 residues. The CDR3 reads CASSPTLRGTDTQYF. The CDR3 DNA sequence: TGCGCCAGCAGCCCCACCCTCAGGGGGACAGATACGCAGTATTTT.

This chain links TRBV30 with TRBJ1-2, with D perhaps TRBD1 (6 bases). Deletions cut 0 bases from V and 6 bases from J, with 17 bases between. This CDR3 has 15 amino acids. The germline V gene has CDR1 GTSNPN and CDR2 SVGIG (reference sequence). The CDR3, as DNA: TGTGCCTGGAGTGTAAGGGCCGGGACAATAAATGGCTACACCTTC. This encodes CAWSVRAGTINGYTF.

This clone has more than one count but fewer than ten. Here the CDR3 DNA reads TGTGCCAGCAGCCAAGGACAGCTCTATGGCTACACCTTC. Protein product: CASSQGQLYGYTF. The chain is built from TRBV14 and TRBJ1-2; D is perhaps TRBD1 (5 bases). This CDR3 region has 13 residues. Trimming cost V 1 base and J 4 bases, with 7 bases left between them. Germline CDR1 reads SGHDN; CDR2 reads FVKESK.

This clone was counted only a few times. The gene calls are TRBV27 and TRBJ1-3, with no clear D. Trimming removed 5 bases at V and 0 bases at J, with 8 bases between. CDR1 and CDR2 (germline): MNHEY, SMNVEV (reference sequence). The CDR3 runs 14 residues. The CDR3 DNA reads TGTGCCAGCAGTGGTGTCAGCTCTGGAAACACCATATATTTT. Translating it yields CASSGVSSGNTIYF.

The chain employs TRBV11-3 and TRBJ1-3, with a tentative D call TRBD1 (6 bases). Per the germline V gene, CDR1 is SGHNT and CDR2 is YENEEA. Trimming shortened V by 4 bases and J by 2 bases, and 9 bases separated the two germline ends. The CDR3 covers 14 residues. The CDR3 sequence: CASSSTGPGNTIYF. The CDR3 coding sequence is TGTGCCAGCAGCTCCACAGGGCCTGGAAACACCATATATTTT.